Listed below are T cell receptor beta chains from one sample, sequenced in a study of OX40 agonist ivuxolimab in advanced cancers. Sequencing was performed with immunoSEQ multiplex PCR; in TCRdb, only in-frame clones are kept and a portion is missing. The repertoire holds thousands of clones, with 60% to 75% as singletons. Sequencing used CD4+ or CD8+ T cells sorted from blood, obtained in a trial of the OX40 agonist ivuxolimab. The source is an adult with an advanced solid tumor such as melanoma, head and neck, liver or kidney cancer. The CDR3 runs from the conserved cysteine through the conserved F or W. The D gene is left open where the match is weak. Rows give clone size only sometimes, using once, few, many, or a class for an expanded clone.

>-|TRBJ2-1|TRBV9|-
TGTGCCAGCAGCAGTAGCGGAGGGAAAAATGAGCAGTTCTTC
CASSSSGGKNEQFF
>-|TRBJ2-1|TRBV4-1|-
TGCGCCAGCAGCCCCCCGGGAGCCGGAGATGAGCAGTTCTTC
CASSPPGAGDEQFF
>few|TRBJ2-3|TRBV15|TRBD1
TGTGCCACCAGCAAATCAGGGGGCTATACAGATACGCAGTATTTT
CATSKSGGYTDTQYF
>-|TRBJ1-2|TRBV7-8|-
TGTGCCAGCAGCCCTGGGACCTGGGAGGGCTATGGCTACACCTTC
CASSPGTWEGYGYTF
>once|TRBJ2-2|TRBV7-2|-
TGTGCCAGCAGTGTAAGGGTCGCCGTCCCGAACACCGGGGAGCTGTTTTTT
CASSVRVAVPNTGELFF
>-|TRBJ2-1|TRBV30|-
TGTGCCTGGAGTCCCTCGGCATCGGCAAGTGAGCAGTTCTTC
CAWSPSASASEQFF
>-|TRBJ1-1|TRBV28|-
TGTGCCAGCAGTCAAGGGGAGGGAGGCACTGAAGCTTTCTTT
CASSQGEGGTEAFF
>-|TRBJ2-3|TRBV6-9|-
TGTGCCAGCAGTGTGGACTTCTCGGATACGCAGTATTTT
CASSVDFSDTQYF
>-|TRBJ2-2|TRBV6-4|-
TGTGCCAGCAGTGTAGGGGGTCACAACACCGGGGAGCTGTTTTTT
CASSVGGHNTGELFF
>-|TRBJ2-7|TRBV7-2|TRBD2
TGTGCCAGCAGCCCCCCCGGACTAGCGGGAGTTTACGAGCAGTACTTC
CASSPPGLAGVYEQYF
>-|TRBJ1-2|TRBV19|TRBD1
TGTGCCAGTGGGGCGGGACAGGGAAGTTGCACCTTC
CASGAGQGSCTF
>few|TRBJ2-3|TRBV5-1|TRBD2
TGCGCCAGCAGCTTGGTGAGCTTAGTAGCGGGGGATTATAAAGATACGCAGTATTTT
CASSLVSLVAGDYKDTQYF
>-|TRBJ1-4|TRBV7-2|TRBD1
TGTGCCAGCAGCTTAACCGGACAGGGTACTAATGAAAAACTGTTTTTT
CASSLTGQGTNEKLFF
>-|TRBJ2-7|TRBV5-4|-
TGTGCCAGCAGCTTGGGTTGGGGGGGCTCCGGCCACGAGCAGTACTTC
CASSLGWGGSGHEQYF
>once|TRBJ2-3|TRBV30|TRBD1
TGTGCCTGGAGGTTCCAAATGACAGGGTCTCTAAGAACTAGCACAGATACGCAGTATTTT
CAWRFQMTGSLRTSTDTQYF
>once|TRBJ2-7|TRBV7-9|TRBD2
TGTGCCAGCAGCTTAAGGCGCGGGAGGGCCGACGAGCAGTACTTC
CASSLRRGRADEQYF
>-|TRBJ1-2|TRBV5-4|TRBD1
TGTGCCAGCAGTCGGGACAGGGGACCCTATGGCTACACCTTC
CASSRDRGPYGYTF
>-|TRBJ2-1|TRBV27|-
TGTGCCAGCAGTTTCCAGGACGTTACTTTCAGTGAGCAGTTCTTC
CASSFQDVTFSEQFF
>medium-sized|TRBJ2-7|TRBV4-3|-
TGCGCCAGCAGCCAACAGCGAACGGCCACCTACGAGCAGTACTTC
CASSQQRTATYEQYF
>-|TRBJ2-3|TRBV19|-
TGTGCCAGTAGCTCCCTAGGTAGCACAGATACGCAGTATTTT
CASSSLGSTDTQYF
>-|TRBJ2-7|TRBV9|TRBD1
TGTGCCAGCAGCGTAACGGGACAGGCCTCCTACGAGCAGTACTTC
CASSVTGQASYEQYF
>-|TRBJ1-6|TRBV7-2|-
TGTGCCAGCAGCTCCTTCACCAAAGACTGGTCCGGACCCCTCCACTTT
CASSSFTKDWSGPLHF
>-|TRBJ2-2|TRBV7-9|TRBD1
TGTGCCAGCAGCTTCCGGGACAGGAACACCGGGGAGCTGTTTTTT
CASSFRDRNTGELFF
>-|TRBJ1-1|TRBV7-9|-
TGTGCCAGCAGCTTAGGTGGGGGGCCTGAAGCTTTCTTT
CASSLGGGPEAFF
>-|TRBJ1-1|TRBV9|TRBD1
TGTGCCAGCAGCCCTCGACAGGGGGCAGCTGAAGCTTTCTTT
CASSPRQGAAEAFF
>few|TRBJ1-5|TRBV27|-
TGTGCCAGCAGTTCAATAGGGGGTAGCAATCAGCCCCAGCATTTT
CASSSIGGSNQPQHF
>-|TRBJ1-2|TRBV6-6|-
TGTGCCACAGGGACGGTCTATGGCTACACCTTC
CATGTVYGYTF
>few|TRBJ2-7|TRBV5-7|TRBD2
TGTGCCAGCTCTAGCGGGGGGGCCTACGAGCAGTACTTC
CASSSGGAYEQYF
>-|TRBJ1-4|TRBV7-9|TRBD1
TGTGCCAGCAGCTTCCCCCCGGGACAGGGGGCGCGGGAAAAACTGTTTTTT
CASSFPPGQGAREKLFF
>-|TRBJ2-7|TRBV7-2|TRBD2
TGTGCCAGCAGCTCCGGGGGGGGTTCCGAGGAGCAGTACTTC
CASSSGGGSEEQYF
>-|TRBJ2-2|TRBV28|-
TGTGCCAGCAGTCCCTTCACCGGGGAGCTGTTTTTT
CASSPFTGELFF
>-|TRBJ2-2|TRBV19|-
TGTGCCAGTAGTCAAGAAGGCTCTTGGGCCGGGGAGCTGTTTTTT
CASSQEGSWAGELFF
>few|TRBJ2-1|TRBV9|-
TGTGCCAGCAGCGTAGGGGGAGCGGGCCACAATGAGCAGTTCTTC
CASSVGGAGHNEQFF
>-|TRBJ1-4|TRBV19|-
TGTGCCAGTAGTATCCCCGGGGAAAAACTGTTTTTT
CASSIPGEKLFF
>-|TRBJ2-5|TRBV7-9|-
TGTGCGAGCGGTGAAGGGGGGGAGACCCAGTACTTC
CASGEGGETQYF
>-|TRBJ1-6|TRBV11-2|-
TGTGCCAGCAGCTTAGAAGACAGAAAGCGCTATAATTCACCCCTCCACTTT
CASSLEDRKRYNSPLHF
>few|TRBJ2-7|TRBV4-3|-
TGCGCCAGCAGCCAAGACCGGGCAGATCGCGAGCAGTACTTC
CASSQDRADREQYF
>-|TRBJ2-7|TRBV20-1|-
TGCAGTGCCCCCTACCACGAGCAGTACTTC
CSAPYHEQYF
>-|TRBJ2-5|TRBV7-6|-
TGTGCCAGCAGCCCCAGAGCCCAAGAGACCCAGTACTTC
CASSPRAQETQYF
>-|TRBJ1-2|TRBV7-2|-
TGTGCCAGCAGCTTACAAGGGGGCTACACCTTC
CASSLQGGYTF